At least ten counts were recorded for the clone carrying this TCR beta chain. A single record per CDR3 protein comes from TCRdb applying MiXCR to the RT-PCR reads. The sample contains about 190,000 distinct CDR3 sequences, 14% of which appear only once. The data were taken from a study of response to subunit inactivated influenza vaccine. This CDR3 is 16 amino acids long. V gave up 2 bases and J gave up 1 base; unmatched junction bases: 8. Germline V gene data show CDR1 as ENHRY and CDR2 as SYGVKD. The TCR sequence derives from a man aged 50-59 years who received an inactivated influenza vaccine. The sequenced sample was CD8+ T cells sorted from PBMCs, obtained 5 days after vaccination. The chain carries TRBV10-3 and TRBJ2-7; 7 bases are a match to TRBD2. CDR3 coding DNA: TGTGCCATCAGTGAGCCCGGAGCTAGCGGTTCCTACGAGCAGTACTTC. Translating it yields CAISEPGASGSYEQYF.